The next 4 T cell receptor beta chains were all read from a single sample in a study of cytotoxic CD8 clonotypes in ibrutinib-treated CLL. Using immunoSEQ multiplex PCR, the repertoire was profiled, and TCRdb retains in-frame clones only, with some absent. The sample includes approximately 140,000 clones, roughly 80% of them seen just once. Sequenced here: PBMCs, sampled after 12 months of ibrutinib treatment. The source is a human donor with chronic lymphocytic leukemia.

In this sample, this clone turned up once. This chain joins TRBV19 and TRBJ1-6, with 10 bases lining up with TRBD1. Germline V gene lookup returns CDR1 LNHDA and CDR2 SQIVND (reference sequence). Trimming cost V 6 bases and J 10 bases; bases outside gene matches: 6. This CDR3 has 14 amino acids. CDR3 nucleotide sequence: TGTGCCAGTAGCCCCGGGACAGGGGCATCACCCCTCCACTTT. It yields the protein CASSPGTGASPLHF. Full variable domain (rest looked up from reference TRBV19 and TRBJ1-6): DGGITQSPKYLFRKEGQNVTLSCEQNLNHDAMYWYRQDPGQGLRLIYYSQIVNDFQKGDIAEGYSVSREKKESFPLTVTSAQKNPTAFYLCASSPGTGASPLHFGNGTRLTVT.

The chain recombines TRBV6-5 with TRBJ2-7; TRBD2 matches 8 bases. With 9 bases clipped from V and 9 bases from J, the junction kept 13 bases outside the gene matches. The CDR3 spans 13 residues. Germline V lookup: CDR1 MNHEY, CDR2 SVGAGI. The chain's CDR3 is CASRGGAIVAQYF. The CDR3 DNA is TGTGCCAGTCGGGGGGGCGCGATCGTCGCGCAGTACTTC.

CDR3 loop: CASSQGRYEPQPQHF. In nucleotides, the CDR3 is TGTGCCAGCAGCCAAGGTCGGTACGAGCCCCAGCCCCAGCATTTT. The chain carries TRBV4-2 and TRBJ1-5; D unresolved. Trimming stripped 1 base from V and 7 bases from J, with 14 bases between. This CDR3 contains 15 residues. The germline gives CDR1 LGHNA, CDR2 YNFKEQ.

This clone was observed a handful of times. J is TRBJ1-2 and V is TRBV7-9; D is perhaps TRBD1 (5 bases). Germline loops: CDR1 SEHNR, CDR2 FQNEAQ (reference sequence). Trimming cost V 5 bases and J 3 bases, with 13 bases left between them. This CDR3 contains 14 residues. CDR3 protein: CASSTQGDDYGYTF. Written as DNA, the CDR3 is TGTGCCAGCAGCACCCAGGGTGACGACTATGGCTACACCTTC.